The text below deals with one T cell receptor (beta chain). The data were taken from a study of blood T cell repertoires in COVID-19. Study summary: Researchers got acute and convalescent COVID-19 samples from the United States, Italy and Spain. Sample material is recorded as cDNA or gDNA derived from T cells, B-cell-depleted T cells, or PBMCs.

Source study methods: Amplification of reference gene primers was used by the study to estimate nucleated cell counts. Assay used: immunoSEQ multiplex PCR; TCRdb lists only in-frame clones, some missing. The D gene and trimming were derived from the DNA, and the V and J assignments and clone size from that table. This sample has some 87,000 clones, with approximately 86% found just once. CDR1 MNHEY and CDR2 SVGAGI come from the germline V gene. The trim removed 7 bases at V and 2 bases at J, leaving 4 bases unmatched. The CDR3 loop spans 15 amino acids. This rearrangement joins TRBV6-5 to TRBJ2-1, with 11 positions matching TRBD2. Sequencing input: peripheral blood. This sequence originates from a woman between 65 and 79 years old with active or convalescent COVID-19. The CDR3 sequence is CASTRLAGTYNEQFF. The CDR3 DNA reads TGTGCCAGCACTCGACTAGCGGGGACCTACAATGAGCAGTTCTTC.